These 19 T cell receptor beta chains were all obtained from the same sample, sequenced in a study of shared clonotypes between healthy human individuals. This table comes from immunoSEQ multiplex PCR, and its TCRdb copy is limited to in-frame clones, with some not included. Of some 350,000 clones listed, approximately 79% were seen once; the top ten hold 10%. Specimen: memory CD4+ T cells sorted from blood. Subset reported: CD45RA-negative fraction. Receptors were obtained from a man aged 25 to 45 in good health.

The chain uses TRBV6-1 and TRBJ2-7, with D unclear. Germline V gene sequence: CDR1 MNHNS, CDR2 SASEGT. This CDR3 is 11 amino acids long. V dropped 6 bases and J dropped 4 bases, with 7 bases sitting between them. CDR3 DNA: TGTGCCAGCAGGGGGTTGTACGAGCAGTACTTC. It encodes CASRGLYEQYF.

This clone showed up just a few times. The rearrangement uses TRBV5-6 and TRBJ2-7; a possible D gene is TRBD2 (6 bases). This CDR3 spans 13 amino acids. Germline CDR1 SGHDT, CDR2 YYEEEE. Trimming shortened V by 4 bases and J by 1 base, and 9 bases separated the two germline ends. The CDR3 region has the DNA TGTGCCAGCAGCCGTGGGACTTCCTACGAGCAGTACTTC. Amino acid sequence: CASSRGTSYEQYF.

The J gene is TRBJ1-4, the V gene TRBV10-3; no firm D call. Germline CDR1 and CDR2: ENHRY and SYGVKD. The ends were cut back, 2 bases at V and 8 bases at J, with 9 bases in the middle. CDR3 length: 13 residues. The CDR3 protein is CAISEGSEEKLFF. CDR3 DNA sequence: TGTGCCATCAGTGAGGGGTCAGAGGAAAAACTGTTTTTT.

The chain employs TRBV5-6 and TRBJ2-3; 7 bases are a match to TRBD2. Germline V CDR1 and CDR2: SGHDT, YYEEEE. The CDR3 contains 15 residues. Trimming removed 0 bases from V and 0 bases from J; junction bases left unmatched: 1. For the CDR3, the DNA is TGTGCCAGCAGCTTGGGCGGGGGAAGCACAGATACGCAGTATTTT. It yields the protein CASSLGGGSTDTQYF.

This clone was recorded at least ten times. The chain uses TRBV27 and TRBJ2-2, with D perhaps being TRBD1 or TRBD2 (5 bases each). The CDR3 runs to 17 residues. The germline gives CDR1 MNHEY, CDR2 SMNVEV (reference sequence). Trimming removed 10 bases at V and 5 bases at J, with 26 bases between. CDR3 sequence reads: CATHSDRAFPGTGELFF. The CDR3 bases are TGTGCCACCCACTCAGACAGAGCCTTCCCGGGGACCGGGGAGCTGTTTTTT.

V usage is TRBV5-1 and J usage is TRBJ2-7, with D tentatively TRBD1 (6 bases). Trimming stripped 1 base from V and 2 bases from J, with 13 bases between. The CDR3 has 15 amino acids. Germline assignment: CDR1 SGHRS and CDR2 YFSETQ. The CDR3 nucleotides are TGCGCCAGCAGCTTGACGACAGGTAGCACCTACGAGCAGTACTTC. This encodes CASSLTTGSTYEQYF.

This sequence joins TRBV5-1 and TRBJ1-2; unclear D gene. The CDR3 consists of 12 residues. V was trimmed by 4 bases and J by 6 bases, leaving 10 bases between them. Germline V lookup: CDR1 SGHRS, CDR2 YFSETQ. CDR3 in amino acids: CASSPDLNGYTF. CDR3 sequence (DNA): TGCGCCAGCAGCCCGGACCTAAATGGCTACACCTTC. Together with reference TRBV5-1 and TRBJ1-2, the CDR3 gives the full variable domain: KAGVTQTPRYLIKTRGQQVTLSCSPISGHRSVSWYQQTPGQGLQFLFEYFSETQRNKGNFPGRFSGRQFSNSRSEMNVSTLELGDSALYLCASSPDLNGYTFGSGTRLTVV.

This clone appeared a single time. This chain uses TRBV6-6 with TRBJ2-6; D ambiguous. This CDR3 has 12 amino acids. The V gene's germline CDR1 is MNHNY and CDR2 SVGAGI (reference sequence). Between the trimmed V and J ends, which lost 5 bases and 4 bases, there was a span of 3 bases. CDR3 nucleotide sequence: TGTGCCAGCAGTCCCGGGGCCAACGTCCTGACTTTC. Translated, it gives CASSPGANVLTF.

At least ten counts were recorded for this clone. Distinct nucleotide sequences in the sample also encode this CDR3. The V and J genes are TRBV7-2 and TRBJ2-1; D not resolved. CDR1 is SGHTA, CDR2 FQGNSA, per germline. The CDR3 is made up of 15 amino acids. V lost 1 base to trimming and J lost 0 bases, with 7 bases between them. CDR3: CASSLGVGSYNEQFF. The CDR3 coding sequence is TGTGCCAGCAGCTTAGGGGTAGGCTCCTACAATGAGCAGTTCTTC.

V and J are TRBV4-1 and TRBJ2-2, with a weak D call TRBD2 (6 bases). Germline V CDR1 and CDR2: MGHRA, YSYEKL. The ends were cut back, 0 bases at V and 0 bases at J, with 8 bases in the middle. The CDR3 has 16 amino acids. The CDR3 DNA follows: TGCGCCAGCAGCCAAGAGTGGGGGGCGAACACCGGGGAGCTGTTTTTT. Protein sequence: CASSQEWGANTGELFF.

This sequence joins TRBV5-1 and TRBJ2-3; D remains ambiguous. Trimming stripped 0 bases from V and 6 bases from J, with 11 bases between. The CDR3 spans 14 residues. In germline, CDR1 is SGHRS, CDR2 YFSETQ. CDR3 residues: CASSLAVYGDTQYF. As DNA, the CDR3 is TGCGCCAGCAGCTTGGCGGTATATGGGGATACGCAGTATTTT. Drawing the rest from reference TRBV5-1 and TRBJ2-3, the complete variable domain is KAGVTQTPRYLIKTRGQQVTLSCSPISGHRSVSWYQQTPGQGLQFLFEYFSETQRNKGNFPGRFSGRQFSNSRSEMNVSTLELGDSALYLCASSLAVYGDTQYFGPGTRLTVL.

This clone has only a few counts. CDR3 DNA sequence: TGTGCCAGCAGCCTTCAGGTCCGGGAAAAACTGTTTTTT. It encodes CASSLQVREKLFF. This sequence joins TRBV7-6 and TRBJ1-4; D unclear. The CDR3 consists of 13 residues. The V end was cut by 5 bases, the J end by 8 bases, with 12 bases between. Germline V gene sequence: CDR1 SGHVS, CDR2 FNYEAQ.

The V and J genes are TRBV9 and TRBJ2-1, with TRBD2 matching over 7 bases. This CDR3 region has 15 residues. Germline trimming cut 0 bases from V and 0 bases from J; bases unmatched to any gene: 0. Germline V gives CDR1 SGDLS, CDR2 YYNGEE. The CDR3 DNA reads TGTGCCAGCAGCGTAGGGACTAGCTCCTACAATGAGCAGTTCTTC. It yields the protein CASSVGTSSYNEQFF.

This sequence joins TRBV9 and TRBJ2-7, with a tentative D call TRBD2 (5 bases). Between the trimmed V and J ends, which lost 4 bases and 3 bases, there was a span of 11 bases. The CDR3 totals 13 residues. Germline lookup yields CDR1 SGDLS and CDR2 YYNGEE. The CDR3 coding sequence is TGTGCCAGCAGCCCCGAAGAGGGCTACGAGCAGTACTTC. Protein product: CASSPEEGYEQYF.

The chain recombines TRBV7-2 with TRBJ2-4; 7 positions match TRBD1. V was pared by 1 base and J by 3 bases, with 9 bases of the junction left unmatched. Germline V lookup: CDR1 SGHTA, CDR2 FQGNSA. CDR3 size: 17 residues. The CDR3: CASSLVKGDRYKNIQYF. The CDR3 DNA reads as TGTGCCAGCAGCTTAGTCAAGGGGGACAGATACAAAAACATTCAGTACTTC.

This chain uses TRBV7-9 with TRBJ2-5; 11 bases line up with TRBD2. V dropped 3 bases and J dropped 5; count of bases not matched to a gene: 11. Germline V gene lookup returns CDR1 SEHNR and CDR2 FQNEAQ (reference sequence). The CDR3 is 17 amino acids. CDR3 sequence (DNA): TGTGCCAGCAGCTTCTTTTGGACTAGCGGGCCAAAGGAGACCCAGTACTTC. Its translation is CASSFFWTSGPKETQYF.

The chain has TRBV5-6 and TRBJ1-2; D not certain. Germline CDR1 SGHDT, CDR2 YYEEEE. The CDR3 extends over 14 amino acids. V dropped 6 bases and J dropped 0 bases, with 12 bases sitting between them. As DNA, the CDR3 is TGTGCCAGCACCCTCTGGGCCTCTAACTATGGCTACACCTTC. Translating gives CASTLWASNYGYTF.

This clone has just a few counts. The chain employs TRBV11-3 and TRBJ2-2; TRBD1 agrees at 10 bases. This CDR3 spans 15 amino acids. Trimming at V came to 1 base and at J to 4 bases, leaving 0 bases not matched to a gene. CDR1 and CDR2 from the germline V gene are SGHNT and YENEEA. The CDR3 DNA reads TGTGCCAGCAGCTTAGGACAGGGGGCCACCGGGGAGCTGTTTTTT. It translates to CASSLGQGATGELFF.

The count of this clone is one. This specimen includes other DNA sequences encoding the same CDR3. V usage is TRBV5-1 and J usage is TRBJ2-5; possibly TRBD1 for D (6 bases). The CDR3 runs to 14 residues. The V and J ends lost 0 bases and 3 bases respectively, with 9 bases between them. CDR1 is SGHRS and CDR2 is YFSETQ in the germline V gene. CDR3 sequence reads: CASSLGTGKETQYF. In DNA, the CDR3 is TGCGCCAGCAGCTTGGGAACAGGGAAAGAGACCCAGTACTTC.